This is a list of T cell receptor beta chains from one sample in a study of T cell responses to AZD1222 COVID-19 vaccine. Clones were sequenced by immunoSEQ multiplex PCR, and TCRdb holds only the in-frame ones, with some missing. The sample gives 150,000 to 200,000 clones, roughly 92% of which show up once; more than 9% is in the top ten. The material was peripheral blood, obtained on day 0 of AZD1222 vaccination. All receptors come from an adult in good health. The CDR3 runs from the conserved cysteine through the conserved F or W. The D gene is left open where the match is weak. A clone size is listed for some rows: how often the clone was seen (once, few, many), or a class if it is expanded.

V gene: TRBV6-2/TRBV6-3
J gene: TRBJ1-5
clone size: -
D gene: -
CDR3 DNA: TGTGCCAGCAGTTCAGGATCCCATCAGCCCCAGCATTTT
CDR3 protein: CASSSGSHQPQHF

V gene: TRBV29-1
J gene: TRBJ2-1
clone size: -
D gene: TRBD2
CDR3 DNA: TGCAGCGCCCGGACTAGTTTATCCTACAATGAGCAGTTCTTC
CDR3 protein: CSARTSLSYNEQFF

V gene: TRBV7-9
J gene: TRBJ2-1
clone size: -
D gene: -
CDR3 DNA: TGTGCCAGCAGCCCCGGGTCCTACAATGAGCAGTTCTTC
CDR3 protein: CASSPGSYNEQFF

V gene: TRBV2
J gene: TRBJ2-2
clone size: -
D gene: -
CDR3 DNA: TGTGCCAGCAGGCTCGGACTTTTTACTAACACCGGGGAGCTGTTTTTT
CDR3 protein: CASRLGLFTNTGELFF

V gene: TRBV9
J gene: TRBJ2-7
clone size: once
D gene: TRBD1
CDR3 DNA: TGTGCCAGCAGCCCGGGACAGGGGTTCTACGAGCAGTACTTC
CDR3 protein: CASSPGQGFYEQYF

V gene: TRBV28
J gene: TRBJ1-1
clone size: -
D gene: -
CDR3 DNA: TGTGCCAGCACCCTTCGAGGGAATAGGAACACTGAAGCTTTCTTT
CDR3 protein: CASTLRGNRNTEAFF

V gene: TRBV6-2/TRBV6-3
J gene: TRBJ2-3
clone size: -
D gene: -
CDR3 DNA: TGTGCCAGCAGCGTGGGACTGAACACAGATACGCAGTATTTT
CDR3 protein: CASSVGLNTDTQYF

V gene: TRBV11-2
J gene: TRBJ1-5
clone size: -
D gene: -
CDR3 DNA: TGTGCCAGCAGCCTGACAGACAATCAGCCCCAGCATTTT
CDR3 protein: CASSLTDNQPQHF

V gene: TRBV30
J gene: TRBJ2-1
clone size: -
D gene: TRBD2
CDR3 DNA: TGTGCCTGGAGTGTAACTAGCGGGGTTGAGCAGTTCTTC
CDR3 protein: CAWSVTSGVEQFF

V gene: TRBV6-6
J gene: TRBJ1-5
clone size: -
D gene: -
CDR3 DNA: TGTGCCAGCAGGTCCCGGGGGAATAGCAATCAGCCCCAGCATTTT
CDR3 protein: CASRSRGNSNQPQHF

V gene: TRBV20-1
J gene: TRBJ1-1
clone size: -
D gene: -
CDR3 DNA: TGCAGTGCTAGTGTGGTTATGACTGAAGCTTTCTTT
CDR3 protein: CSASVVMTEAFF

V gene: TRBV24-1
J gene: TRBJ1-5
clone size: -
D gene: -
CDR3 DNA: TGTGCCACCAGTGATTTCGCTAGCAATCAGCCCCAGCATTTT
CDR3 protein: CATSDFASNQPQHF

V gene: TRBV27
J gene: TRBJ2-7
clone size: -
D gene: TRBD2
CDR3 DNA: TGTGCCAGCAGTTTATTAGGGACTAGCGGGAGCGAGCAGTACTTC
CDR3 protein: CASSLLGTSGSEQYF

V gene: TRBV2
J gene: TRBJ2-3
clone size: -
D gene: -
CDR3 DNA: TGTGCCAGCAGGAACAGGGAGGGTACGCAGTATTTT
CDR3 protein: CASRNREGTQYF

V gene: TRBV5-6
J gene: TRBJ2-1
clone size: once
D gene: TRBD2
CDR3 DNA: TGTGCCAGCAGCCCCAGGACTAGCGGGCGATACGCTGAGCAGTTCTTC
CDR3 protein: CASSPRTSGRYAEQFF

V gene: TRBV15
J gene: TRBJ2-1
clone size: once
D gene: TRBD2
CDR3 DNA: TGTGCCACCAGCAGAGATGTAACTAGCGGGAGTTCGTTGGGTGAGCAGTTCTTC
CDR3 protein: CATSRDVTSGSSLGEQFF

V gene: TRBV7-2
J gene: TRBJ1-1
clone size: once
D gene: -
CDR3 DNA: TGTGCCAGCAGGTCATTAGCAGGGAACACTGAAGCTTTCTTT
CDR3 protein: CASRSLAGNTEAFF

V gene: TRBV9
J gene: TRBJ2-1
clone size: -
D gene: -
CDR3 DNA: TGTGCCAGCAGCCCAGGACTGGCCGAGGGAGAGCAGTTCTTC
CDR3 protein: CASSPGLAEGEQFF

V gene: TRBV5-6
J gene: TRBJ1-3
clone size: -
D gene: -
CDR3 DNA: TGTGCCAGCAGCTTACTCGGGACTGCGGCGCGAAACACCATATATTTT
CDR3 protein: CASSLLGTAARNTIYF

V gene: TRBV25-1
J gene: TRBJ1-1
clone size: -
D gene: TRBD1
CDR3 DNA: TGTGCCAGCAGTGTCGCATGGAGGGGGCCCACTGAAGCTTTCTTT
CDR3 protein: CASSVAWRGPTEAFF

V gene: TRBV7-9
J gene: TRBJ1-2
clone size: -
D gene: -
CDR3 DNA: TGTGCCAGCAGTTTCAGTATGGAAGCGAAGGGCTACACCTTC
CDR3 protein: CASSFSMEAKGYTF

V gene: TRBV19
J gene: TRBJ1-1
clone size: -
D gene: -
CDR3 DNA: TGTGCCAGTATCCTCGGAGCGGGCAGGGGGAACACTGAAGCTTTCTTT
CDR3 protein: CASILGAGRGNTEAFF

V gene: TRBV30
J gene: TRBJ1-2
clone size: once
D gene: -
CDR3 DNA: TGTGCCTGGAGTCTAGGTTGGGGGCTGGATGGCTACACCTTC
CDR3 protein: CAWSLGWGLDGYTF

V gene: TRBV30
J gene: TRBJ2-3
clone size: once
D gene: -
CDR3 DNA: TGTGCCTGGAGTGTCTCGGACGAAGATACGCAGTATTTT
CDR3 protein: CAWSVSDEDTQYF

V gene: TRBV29-1
J gene: TRBJ1-1
clone size: -
D gene: -
CDR3 DNA: TGCAGCGTTTGGGACACTGAAGCTTTCTTT
CDR3 protein: CSVWDTEAFF

V gene: TRBV6-6
J gene: TRBJ2-6
clone size: -
D gene: -
CDR3 DNA: TGTGCCAGCAGTTACTCGAGCTCCGGGGCCAACGCCCTGACTTTC
CDR3 protein: CASSYSSSGANALTF